The clone carrying this T cell receptor (beta chain) occurred a few times. Antigen: not known. This entry belongs to a study of cytomegalovirus exposure and HLA in healthy donors. Study-wide findings and caveats: TCR sequences were mostly rare, though some public TCRs occurred in many donors. Previous analysis showed most TCR beta V segments were productive about 90% or about 30% of the time. An analysis was carried out at a later point. It showed that HLA-associated TCR beta chains were more clonally expanded than equally common non-associated chains.

In germline, CDR1 is SGHRS, CDR2 YFSETQ. CDR3 length: 13 residues. V trimming: 6 bases; J trimming: 9 bases; junction bases outside the gene matches: 7. Researchers ran the PCR with 60 Vbeta and 13 Jbeta primers. In the original analysis: Unique TCR beta chains totaled roughly 80 million in a later count, with roughly 10 million of them shared. Method: immunoSEQ multiplex PCR; TCRdb's copy keeps in-frame clones and lacks some. Clone size and V and J calls were adopted from that table, with D and trimming inferred from the DNA. The table shows under 80,000 clones, with 60% to 80% occurring only once. Sample: PBMCs. This clonotype was obtained from a woman between 35 and 50 years old in good health and CMV-seronegative. V usage is TRBV5-1 and J usage is TRBJ2-1; 9 nucleotides agree with TRBD2. The CDR3, as DNA: TGCGCCAGCATGCCTAGCGGGATTAGTGAGCAGTTCTTC. Protein sequence: CASMPSGISEQFF.